The 32 T cell receptor beta chains below come from one sample, sequenced in a study of breast tumors, draining lymph nodes, adjacent tissues. Samples came from axillary lymph nodes draining the breast cancer. One entry per CDR3 protein results from TCRdb running MiXCR on the multiplex PCR reads. The sample has tens of thousands of distinct CDR3 sequences, approximately 30% seen once. Sequencing used axillary lymph node tissue. Receptors originate from a female donor with breast cancer. Some clones in this sample may be carry-over from other donors' samples.

This clonotype was picked up many times. The V call is TRBV2, the J call TRBJ2-3; unclear D gene. Germline-derived CDR1 and CDR2 are SNHLY and FYNNEI. This CDR3 is 11 amino acids long. Trimming removed 7 bases at V and 2 bases at J, with 4 bases between. The CDR3 spells CASTLTDTQYF. The CDR3 region has the DNA TGTGCCAGCACCCTCACAGATACGCAGTATTTT.

The chain carries TRBV6-1 and TRBJ1-6, with 8 bases identical to TRBD1. After removal of 8 bases from V and 7 bases from J, the junction contained 4 bases not matched to a gene. Germline V gene sequence: CDR1 MNHNS, CDR2 SASEGT. The length of the CDR3 is 13 residues. The CDR3 region is CASRGTGNSPLHF. CDR3 nucleotides: TGTGCCAGCCGAGGGACAGGCAATTCACCCCTCCACTTT.

This clonotype was seen at least ten times. The chain carries TRBV3-1 and TRBJ2-5, with D perhaps matching TRBD1 (5 bases). V was cut by 4 bases and J by 5 bases, with 17 bases left in between. The CDR3 runs to 15 residues. Germline-derived CDR1 and CDR2 are LGHDT and YNNKEL (reference sequence). The CDR3 nucleotides are TGTGCCAGCAGCCCGTCGGGCCTAGGGGCGGAGACCCAGTACTTC. This translates into CASSPSGLGAETQYF.

In this sample, this clonotype turned up many times. The chain combines TRBV20-1 with TRBJ1-2; D gene unclear. CDR3 size: 12 residues. Trimming removed 2 bases at V and 2 bases at J, with 6 bases between. Germline V gene sequence: CDR1 DFQATT, CDR2 SNEGSKA (reference sequence). CDR3 nucleotide sequence: TGCAGTGCTAGAATCTCCAACTATGGCTACACCTTC. As protein: CSARISNYGYTF.

In this sample, this clonotype turned up many times. The chain joins TRBV20-1 to TRBJ2-3; 12 bases fit TRBD2. With 6 bases clipped from V and 6 bases from J, the junction kept 10 bases outside the gene matches. The CDR3 spans 15 residues. From germline, CDR1 is DFQATT and CDR2 SNEGSKA (reference sequence). CDR3 amino acids: CSAKVGLAGSDTQYF. The DNA for the CDR3 is TGCAGTGCCAAAGTGGGACTAGCGGGCTCGGATACGCAGTATTTT.

This clonotype was found many times. It may be a read error: a sequence one base away is much more abundant. V and J are TRBV20-1 and TRBJ2-7, with 7 bases identical to TRBD2. The CDR3 spans 15 residues. V trimming: 0 bases; J trimming: 5 bases; junction bases outside the gene matches: 10. Germline V gene data show CDR1 as DFQATT and CDR2 as SNEGSKA (reference sequence). CDR3 protein: CSAREGTTNADEQYF. DNA of the CDR3: TGCAGTGCTAGAGAAGGGACTACTAATGCGGACGAGCAGTACTTC.

The gene calls are TRBV20-1 and TRBJ2-3, with 16 bases matching TRBD2. Germline-derived CDR1 and CDR2 are DFQATT and SNEGSKA (reference sequence). The CDR3 is made up of 16 amino acids. Unmatched junction bases numbered 6, after V lost 3 bases and J lost 6 bases. The chain's CDR3 is CSASSGTSGRGDTQYF. The CDR3 nucleotides read TGCAGTGCTAGTTCCGGGACTAGCGGGAGGGGGGATACGCAGTATTTT.

This clonotype was seen many times. A much larger clone differs from this one at a single base, so this may be a read error. The chain links TRBV25-1 to TRBJ1-2; 8 bases line up with TRBD1. Germline-derived CDR1 and CDR2 are MGHDK and SYGVNS. The CDR3 runs 16 residues. The CDR3 is CASSDLYAGGAYGCTF. CDR3 in DNA: TGTGCCAGCAGTGATTTATACGCAGGGGGCGCGTATGGCTGCACCTTC.

This clonotype was detected many times. This chain links TRBV5-5 with TRBJ1-2; D gene ambiguous. Germline values: CDR1 SGHKS, CDR2 YYEKEE (reference sequence). V lost 6 bases and J 5 bases, leaving 20 bases between the germline ends. The CDR3 runs 15 residues. CDR3 amino acids: CASMATAGGWYGYTF. CDR3 in DNA: TGTGCCAGCATGGCGACGGCAGGAGGGTGGTATGGCTACACCTTC.

A word on this clonotype: A read error may account for a junction end that differs from germline. V is TRBV7-9 and J is TRBJ2-7; TRBD2 might be the D (5 bases). CDR3 length: 14 residues. Germline V gene data show CDR1 as SEHNR and CDR2 as FQNEAQ (reference sequence). CDR3 bases: TGTGCCAGTAGCTCCGGGGTAGGTTTCTACGAGCAGTACTTC. Amino acids: CASSSGVGFYEQYF.

This clonotype was seen a few times. The chain is built from TRBV7-3 and TRBJ2-3, with TRBD2 matching over 7 bases. V shed 5 bases, J shed 1 base, and the junction held 6 bases outside the gene matches. Germline CDR1 SGHTA, CDR2 FQGTGA. CDR3 length: 15 residues. This CDR3 reads CASSPGGVRTDTQYF. In DNA, the CDR3 is TGTGCCAGCAGCCCGGGGGGAGTCCGCACAGATACGCAGTATTTT.

This clonotype was counted ten times or more. The chain employs TRBV7-3 and TRBJ2-3, with no clear D. The CDR3 has 15 amino acids. In germline, CDR1 is SGHTA, CDR2 FQGTGA. V was clipped by 5 bases and J by 1 base, with 13 bases between them. CDR3 protein: CASSPWGAGTDTQYF. Here the CDR3 DNA reads TGTGCCAGCAGCCCTTGGGGTGCAGGCACAGATACGCAGTATTTT.

This clonotype was seen at least ten times. The chain employs TRBV20-1 and TRBJ2-1, with 12 bases lining up with TRBD2. CDR3 length: 20 amino acids. With 1 base clipped from V and 0 bases from J, the junction kept 13 bases outside the gene matches. Germline V gene data show CDR1 as DFQATT and CDR2 as SNEGSKA (reference sequence). The CDR3, as DNA: TGCAGTGCTAGAGCCCCCCTAGCGGGAGGGCCAATTAGCTCCTACAATGAGCAGTTCTTC. As protein: CSARAPLAGGPISSYNEQFF.

This clonotype was picked up many times. CDR3 in DNA: TGCAGTGCCGACCCCACAGGGGGCGCGACAGATACGCAGTATTTT. Protein product: CSADPTGGATDTQYF. The rearrangement joins TRBV20-1 to TRBJ2-3; 9 positions match TRBD1. CDR3 length: 15 amino acids. The trim removed 6 bases at V and 3 bases at J, leaving 10 bases unmatched. CDR1 is DFQATT, CDR2 SNEGSKA, per germline (reference sequence).

This clonotype was seen many times. The V call is TRBV20-1, the J call TRBJ2-7; D call uncertain. The V gene lost 7 bases and the J gene lost 3 bases, with 10 bases spanning the gap. The CDR3 loop spans 11 amino acids. Germline V lookup: CDR1 DFQATT, CDR2 SNEGSKA (reference sequence). The CDR3 reads CSVEDRYEQYF. In DNA, the CDR3 is TGCAGTGTCGAGGACCGCTACGAGCAGTACTTC.

This clonotype was seen at least ten times. The chain uses TRBV6-5 and TRBJ2-5; 7 bases line up with TRBD1. The CDR3 is 14 residues long. V lost 0 bases to trimming and J lost 5 bases; unmatched junction nucleotides: 3. Germline CDR1 reads MNHEY; CDR2 reads SVGAGI. CDR3 in DNA: TGTGCCAGCAGTTACTCCCGCAGGGGGGAGACCCAGTACTTC. Translated: CASSYSRRGETQYF.

This clonotype came up a few times. The chain combines TRBV28 with TRBJ1-4, with TRBD1 matching 7 bases. Germline CDR1 reads MDHEN; CDR2 reads SYDVKM. V was clipped by 6 bases and J by 3 bases; unmatched bases: 10. The CDR3 runs 16 residues. The CDR3: CASSPPQGVSNEKLFF. CDR3 sequence (DNA): TGTGCCAGCAGCCCCCCTCAGGGGGTGTCTAATGAAAAACTGTTTTTT.

This clonotype was observed at least ten times. The junction and the germline gene differ at one end; a read error may be behind it. This chain joins TRBV7-2 and TRBJ2-2; TRBD2 might be the D (5 bases). The CDR3 covers 13 residues. From germline, CDR1 is SGHTA and CDR2 FQGNSA. This CDR3 is CASTLGRTGELFF. CDR3 sequence (DNA): TGTGCCAGCACCTTAGGGAGAACCGGGGAGCTGTTTTTT.

This clonotype was observed many times. The CDR3 region has the DNA TGTGCCAGCAGCTTCCCCCGGACAGGGCGTACCTCACCCCTCCACTTT. It codes for CASSFPRTGRTSPLHF. The chain employs TRBV7-2 and TRBJ1-6; 8 bases map to TRBD1. Trimming took 3 bases from V and 10 from J; bases not matched to a gene: 11. CDR3 length: 16 residues. Germline CDR1 reads SGHTA; CDR2 reads FQGNSA. The full variable domain, completed using reference TRBV7-2 and TRBJ1-6, is GAGVSQSPSNKVTEKGKDVELRCDPISGHTALYWYRQSLGQGLEFLIYFQGNSAPDKSGLPSDRFSAERTGGSVSTLTIQRTQQEDSAVYLCASSFPRTGRTSPLHFGNGTRLTVT.

The V call is TRBV7-8, the J call TRBJ1-5; D ambiguous. This CDR3 contains 12 residues. The ends were cut back, 3 bases at V and 9 bases at J, with 9 bases in the middle. Germline V CDR1 and CDR2: SGHVS, FQNEAQ. CDR3 loop: CASSLPWGPQHF. The CDR3 DNA sequence: TGTGCCAGCAGCTTGCCATGGGGGCCCCAGCATTTT.

This clonotype was picked up one time. At one boundary the junction diverges from the germline segment, which might be a read error. The chain uses TRBV20-1 and TRBJ1-5; a weak D match, TRBD1 (5 bases). Germline V gives CDR1 DFQATT, CDR2 SNEGSKA (reference sequence). This CDR3 region has 12 residues. The CDR3 sequence: CSARQGDQPQFF. DNA of the CDR3: TGCAGTGCTAGACAGGGTGATCAGCCCCAGTTTTTT.

In this sample, this clonotype turned up once. A read error may be the cause here, since a much bigger clone is one base away. J is TRBJ2-7 and V is TRBV5-4, with TRBD1 matching over 9 bases. Losses at the gene ends were 0 bases for V and 3 bases for J; bases not matched to a gene: 10. Germline CDR1 reads SGHNT; CDR2 reads YYREEE (reference sequence). This CDR3 is built from 17 residues. CDR3: CASSLEPTGQGFYEQYF. The CDR3 DNA follows: TGTGCCAGCAGCTTGGAACCTACGGGACAGGGTTTCTACGAGCAGTACTTC.

A remark on this clonotype: Relative to the germline gene, one junction end is altered; a read error may explain this. The CDR3 spells CGAGRQRSSYEQYF. CDR3 bases: TGCGGTGCTGGTAGACAGAGAAGCTCCTACGAGCAGTACTTC. The rearrangement links TRBV20-1 to TRBJ2-7; a possible D gene is TRBD1 (5 bases). The CDR3 loop spans 14 amino acids. Germline CDR1 is DFQATT and CDR2 is SNEGSKA (reference sequence).

Of note for this clonotype: The junction shows a germline mismatch at one end, possibly a read error. This rearrangement joins TRBV20-1 to TRBJ1-5, with D tentatively TRBD1 (6 bases). This CDR3 comprises 14 residues. CDR1 and CDR2 (germline): DFQATT, SNEGSKA (reference sequence). CDR3 nucleotide sequence: TGCAGTGCCAGAGAAGGGGGGAGTAGAGAGACCCAGCATTTT. This sequence encodes CSAREGGSRETQHF.

This chain links TRBV28 with TRBJ1-2; 12 positions agree with TRBD1. CDR1 and CDR2 (germline): MDHEN, SYDVKM. V gave up 10 bases and J gave up 7 bases; unmatched junction bases: 10. There are 14 residues in the CDR3. CDR3 in DNA: TGTGCCACCGGGGGGGACAGGGGGCTTTCTGGCTACACCTTC. It codes for CATGGDRGLSGYTF.

Ten or more counts support this clonotype. The chain couples TRBV6-1 to TRBJ1-6; D is uncertain. Germline CDR1 MNHNS, CDR2 SASEGT. V was pared by 1 base and J by 13 bases, with 11 bases between. The CDR3 covers 13 residues. The CDR3 DNA sequence: TGTGCCAGCAGTGAAGGGGCTGTCGGGCCCCTCCACTTT. Protein: CASSEGAVGPLHF.

As regards this clonotype: Since no conserved phenylalanine or tryptophan closes the CDR3, a read error is the likely cause. The CDR3 loop is CASSGLPAYNEQFL. The CDR3 DNA reads as TGCGCCAGTAGTGGACTACCGGCATACAATGAGCAGTTCCTC. This sequence joins TRBV5-1 and TRBJ2-1; possible D gene TRBD2, 6 bases. CDR3 size: 14 residues. Germline V lookup: CDR1 SGHRS, CDR2 YFSETQ. Trimming pared 8 bases from V and 4 bases from J, leaving 16 bases between.

This clonotype was recorded many times. The genes are TRBV27 and TRBJ1-5; tentatively, D is TRBD1 (5 bases). The CDR3 totals 12 residues. Germline V lookup: CDR1 MNHEY, CDR2 SMNVEV (reference sequence). Trimming pared 3 bases from V and 6 bases from J, leaving 6 bases between. CDR3 amino acids: CASSLGGQPQHF. The CDR3 bases are TGTGCCAGCAGTTTGGGGGGTCAGCCCCAGCATTTT.

As to this clonotype: A much more abundant neighbour one base away suggests this may be a read error. This CDR3 is CASTPISTDTQYF. CDR3 DNA: TGTGCCAGCACGCCCATAAGCACAGATACGCAGTATTTT. This chain joins TRBV6-6 and TRBJ2-3; D not resolved. Germline CDR1 MNHNY, CDR2 SVGAGI (reference sequence). The germline V and J ends were trimmed by 7 bases and 0 bases, with 8 bases remaining between them. The CDR3 has 13 amino acids.

The table lists this clonotype with a few counts. This chain uses TRBV4-2 with TRBJ1-1, with TRBD1 matching over 9 bases. V dropped 1 base and J dropped 1; count of bases not matched to a gene: 4. Germline V CDR1 and CDR2: LGHNA, YNFKEQ. This CDR3 comprises 16 residues. This chain's CDR3 is CASSQVTGGGNTEAFF. The CDR3 DNA reads as TGTGCCAGCAGCCAAGTCACAGGGGGCGGGAACACTGAAGCTTTCTTT.

Note on this clonotype: This may stem from a read error, because a much larger clone lies one nucleotide away. This chain joins TRBV11-2 and TRBJ2-5; D remains unclear. There are 11 residues in the CDR3. The germline CDR1 and CDR2 sequences are SGHAT and FQNNGV. CDR3 in DNA: TGTGCCAGCGCGCTTGGAGCGACCCCGTACTTC. Its protein is CASALGATPYF.

Of note for this clonotype: A read error may be the cause here, since a much bigger clone is one base away. This CDR3 is missing its conserved last phenylalanine or tryptophan, likely due to a read error. No DNA is shown, since the ends of the CDR3 on it are uncertain; the CDR3 is the one TCRdb lists. The V gene is TRBV7-9, the J gene TRBJ1-2; the D segment call TRBD1 is taken from the table without a DNA check. Germline CDR1 reads SEHNR; CDR2 reads FQNEAQ (reference sequence). Termini included, the CDR3 measures 15 amino acids. The CDR3 sequence: CASSFLSGQAEGYPL.